This TCR beta chain is drawn from a study of OX40 agonist ivuxolimab in advanced cancers. Background on the study: Dose-escalation patients suffered from hepatocellular carcinoma, melanoma, renal cell or head and neck cancer.

CDR3 length: 14 amino acids. V shed 6 bases, J shed 7 bases, and the junction held 7 bases outside the gene matches. Germline CDR1 and CDR2: LNHDA and SQIVND (reference sequence). The table came from immunoSEQ multiplex PCR; TCRdb's copy has only in-frame clones and leaves some out. Here the sample spans some 77,000 clones, around 86% being singletons. The source was CD4+ or CD8+ T cells sorted from blood, collected in a trial of the OX40 agonist ivuxolimab. The genes are TRBV19 and TRBJ2-2, with 8 bases aligning to TRBD2. This receptor was obtained from an adult with an advanced solid tumor such as melanoma, head and neck, liver or kidney cancer. Here the CDR3 DNA reads TGTGCCAGTAGCTATAGCGGGGAAGTCGGGGAGCTGTTTTTT. Amino acids: CASSYSGEVGELFF. Complete variable domain (other parts from reference TRBV19 and TRBJ2-2): DGGITQSPKYLFRKEGQNVTLSCEQNLNHDAMYWYRQDPGQGLRLIYYSQIVNDFQKGDIAEGYSVSREKKESFPLTVTSAQKNPTAFYLCASSYSGEVGELFFGEGSRLTVL.